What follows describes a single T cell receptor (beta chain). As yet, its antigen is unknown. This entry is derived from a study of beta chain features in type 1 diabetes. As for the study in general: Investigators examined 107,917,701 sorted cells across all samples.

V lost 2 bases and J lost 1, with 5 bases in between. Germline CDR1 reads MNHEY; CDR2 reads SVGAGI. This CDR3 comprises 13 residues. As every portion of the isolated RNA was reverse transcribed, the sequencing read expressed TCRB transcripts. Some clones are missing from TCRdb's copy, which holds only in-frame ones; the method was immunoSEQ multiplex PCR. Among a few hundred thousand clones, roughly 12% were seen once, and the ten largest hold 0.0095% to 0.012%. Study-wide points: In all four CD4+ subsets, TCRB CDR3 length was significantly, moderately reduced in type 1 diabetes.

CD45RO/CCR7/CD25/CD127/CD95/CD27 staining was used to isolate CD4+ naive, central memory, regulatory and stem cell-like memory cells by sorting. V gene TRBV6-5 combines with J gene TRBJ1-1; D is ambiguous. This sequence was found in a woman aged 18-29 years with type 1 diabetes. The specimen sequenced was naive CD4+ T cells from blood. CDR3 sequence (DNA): TGTGCCAGCAGTTACGCAGGGAACACTGAAGCTTTCTTT. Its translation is CASSYAGNTEAFF.